This is a list of T cell receptor beta chains from one sample in a study of T cells after somatic rescue of genetic block. Data came from immunoSEQ multiplex PCR; TCRdb stores just in-frame clones and leaves some out. There are more than 70,000 clones in the sample; around 90% occur only once, and roughly 1.7% lies in the top ten. Sequencing input: peripheral blood mononuclear cells (PBMCs). These receptors were obtained from a young woman. Both conserved end residues are part of each CDR3. Fields, in order: CDR3 length, clone size, J gene, D gene, V gene, CDR3 DNA, CDR3 protein. The D gene is left open where the match is weak. Size values are once, few and many counts, or a class for expanded clones, and some rows have none.

>14|many|TRBJ2-1|NA|TRBV15
TGTGCCACCAGCCCTAGCACCGACTACAATGAGCAGTTCTTC
CATSPSTDYNEQFF
>20|NA|TRBJ2-3|TRBD2|TRBV19
TGTGCCAGTAGTATACCCCCCCGGACTAGCGGGAGCGGTCGCACAGATACGCAGTATTTT
CASSIPPRTSGSGRTDTQYF
>13|NA|TRBJ1-6|NA|TRBV30
TGTGGTTCTGGGGGTTCCTATAATTCACCCCTCCACTTT
CGSGGSYNSPLHF
>16|NA|TRBJ2-1|TRBD1|TRBV4-2
TGTGCCAGCAGCCAAGTACTAAAACAGGGGGCCGATGAGCAGTTCTTC
CASSQVLKQGADEQFF
>12|NA|TRBJ1-2|NA|TRBV28
TGTGCCAGCAGTTCGGGGCCGGATGGCTACACCTTC
CASSSGPDGYTF
>16|NA|TRBJ1-2|TRBD1|TRBV4-1
TGCGCCAGCAGCCAACTCGGACAGGGGAAAGGTTGGGGCTACACCTTC
CASSQLGQGKGWGYTF
>14|NA|TRBJ1-5|NA|TRBV28
TGTGCCAGCAGCCCTATACAATTCAATCAGCCCCAGCATTTT
CASSPIQFNQPQHF
>13|NA|TRBJ1-5|NA|TRBV6-1
TGTGCCAGCAGTGCCCGGGGGGCGCAGCCCCAGCATTTT
CASSARGAQPQHF
>16|NA|TRBJ1-2|TRBD1|TRBV5-5
TGTGCCAGCAGCTTGAGGGCCGGGACAGAAAGATATGGCTACACCTTC
CASSLRAGTERYGYTF
>12|NA|TRBJ1-1|NA|TRBV5-6
TGTGCCAGCAGCTTGAGTCCCACTGAAGCTTTCTTT
CASSLSPTEAFF
>16|once|TRBJ2-5|TRBD2|TRBV27
TGTGCCAGCAGCCCAACTAGCGGGAGAGCGGGAGAGACCCAGTACTTC
CASSPTSGRAGETQYF
>16|once|TRBJ1-5|TRBD1|TRBV2
TGTGCCAGCGGGGACAGGGGGGGATATAGCAATCAGCCCCAGCATTTT
CASGDRGGYSNQPQHF
>13|NA|TRBJ2-1|NA|TRBV5-1
TGCGCCAGCGGGAGCAGCTCCTACAATGAGCAGTTCTTC
CASGSSSYNEQFF
>14|NA|TRBJ1-1|TRBD1|TRBV27
TGTGCCAGCAGTCCCTGGACAGGAAGGACTGAAGCTTTCTTT
CASSPWTGRTEAFF
>16|NA|TRBJ2-5|NA|TRBV5-8
TGTGCCAGCAGCTTGGTAGAGGGGAGGATCGGGGAGACCCAGTACTTC
CASSLVEGRIGETQYF
>18|NA|TRBJ2-1|TRBD2|TRBV6-1
TGTGCCAGCAGTGAATCCTCAGCTAGCGGGAATCTTTACAGTGAGCAGTTCTTC
CASSESSASGNLYSEQFF
>14|NA|TRBJ1-5|NA|TRBV28
TGTGCCAGCAGTCCCCCCCCCGGGATTCAGCCCCAGCATTTT
CASSPPPGIQPQHF
>12|once|TRBJ2-5|NA|TRBV18
TGTGCCAGCTCCCCCCTCCAAGAGACCCAGTACTTC
CASSPLQETQYF
>10|few|TRBJ2-5|NA|TRBV20-1
TGCAGTGCTAGAGGGGAGACCCAGTACTTC
CSARGETQYF
>13|once|TRBJ2-1|NA|TRBV4-1
TGCGCCAGCAGCCAAGGGAACTACAATGAGCAGTTCTTC
CASSQGNYNEQFF
>15|NA|TRBJ2-7|NA|TRBV6-5
TGTGCCAGCAGTTACGGCAGGGCGTGGGGTTACGAGCAGTACTTC
CASSYGRAWGYEQYF
>17|NA|TRBJ2-7|TRBD1|TRBV29-1
TGCAGCGTTCTCCTAATTACCTGGGACAGGGCTTCGGGGGAGCAGTACTTC
CSVLLITWDRASGEQYF
>14|NA|TRBJ1-4|NA|TRBV6-1
TGTGCCAGCAGAGGACAGTGGCTAGATGAAAAACTGTTTTTT
CASRGQWLDEKLFF